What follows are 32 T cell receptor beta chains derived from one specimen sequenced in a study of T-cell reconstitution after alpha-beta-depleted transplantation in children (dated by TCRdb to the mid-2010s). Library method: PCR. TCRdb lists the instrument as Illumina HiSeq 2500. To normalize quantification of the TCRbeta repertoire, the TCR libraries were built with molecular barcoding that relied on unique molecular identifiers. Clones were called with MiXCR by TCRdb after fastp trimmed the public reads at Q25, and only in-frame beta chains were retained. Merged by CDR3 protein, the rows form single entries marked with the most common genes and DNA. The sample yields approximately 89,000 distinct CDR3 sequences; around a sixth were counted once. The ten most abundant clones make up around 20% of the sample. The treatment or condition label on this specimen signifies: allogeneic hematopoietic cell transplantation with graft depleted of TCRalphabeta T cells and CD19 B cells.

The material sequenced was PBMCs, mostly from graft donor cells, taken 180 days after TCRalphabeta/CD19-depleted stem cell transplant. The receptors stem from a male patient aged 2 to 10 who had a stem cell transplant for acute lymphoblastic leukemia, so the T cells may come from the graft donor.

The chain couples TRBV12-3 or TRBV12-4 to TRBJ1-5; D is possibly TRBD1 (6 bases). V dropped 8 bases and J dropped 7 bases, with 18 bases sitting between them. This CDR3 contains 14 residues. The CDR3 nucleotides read TGTGCCAGCTCTAATACGGGGGGCGGACAGCCCCAGCATTTT. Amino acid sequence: CASSNTGGGQPQHF.

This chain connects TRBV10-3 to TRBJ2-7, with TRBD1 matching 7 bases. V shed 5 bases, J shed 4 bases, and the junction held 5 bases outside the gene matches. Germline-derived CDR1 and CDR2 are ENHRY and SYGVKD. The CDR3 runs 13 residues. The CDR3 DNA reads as TGTGCCATCAGTAGGGACAGCCCATACGAGCAGTACTTC. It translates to CAISRDSPYEQYF.

CDR3 loop: CASSYGSTEAFF. The CDR3 nucleotides read TGTGCCAGCAGTTACGGGAGCACTGAAGCTTTCTTT. The chain couples TRBV6-6 to TRBJ1-1, with unresolved D. The CDR3 runs to 12 residues. V shed 2 bases and J shed 4 bases, with 5 bases lying between them. Germline CDR1 reads MNHNY; CDR2 reads SVGAGI (reference sequence).

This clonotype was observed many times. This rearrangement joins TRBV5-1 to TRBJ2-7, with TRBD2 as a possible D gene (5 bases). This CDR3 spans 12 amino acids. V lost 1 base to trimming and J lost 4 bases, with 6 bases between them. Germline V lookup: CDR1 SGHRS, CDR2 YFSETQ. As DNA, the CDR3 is TGCGCCAGCAGCTTGACGGGATACGAGCAGTACTTC. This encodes CASSLTGYEQYF.

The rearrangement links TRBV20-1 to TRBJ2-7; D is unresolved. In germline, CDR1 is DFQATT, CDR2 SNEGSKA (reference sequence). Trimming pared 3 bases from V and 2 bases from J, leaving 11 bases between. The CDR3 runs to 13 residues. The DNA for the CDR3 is TGCAGTGCTAGTTCGAGGCGCACCTACGAGCAGTACTTC. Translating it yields CSASSRRTYEQYF.

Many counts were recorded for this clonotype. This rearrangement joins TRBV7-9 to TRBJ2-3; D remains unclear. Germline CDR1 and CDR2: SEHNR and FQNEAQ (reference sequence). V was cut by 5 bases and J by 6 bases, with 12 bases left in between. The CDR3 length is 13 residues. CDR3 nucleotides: TGTGCCAGCAGCCCAAAGGGAAAGGATACGCAGTATTTT. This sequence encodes CASSPKGKDTQYF. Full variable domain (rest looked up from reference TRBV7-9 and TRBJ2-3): DTGVSQNPRHKITKRGQNVTFRCDPISEHNRLYWYRQTLGQGPEFLTYFQNEAQLEKSRLLSDRFSAERPKGSFSTLEIQRTEQGDSAMYLCASSPKGKDTQYFGPGTRLTVL.

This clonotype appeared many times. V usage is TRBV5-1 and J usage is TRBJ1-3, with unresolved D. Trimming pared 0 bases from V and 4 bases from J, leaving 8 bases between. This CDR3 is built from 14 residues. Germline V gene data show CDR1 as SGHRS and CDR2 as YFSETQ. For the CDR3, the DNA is TGCGCCAGCAGCTTGGCCGGCAGCGGAAACACCATATATTTT. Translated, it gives CASSLAGSGNTIYF.

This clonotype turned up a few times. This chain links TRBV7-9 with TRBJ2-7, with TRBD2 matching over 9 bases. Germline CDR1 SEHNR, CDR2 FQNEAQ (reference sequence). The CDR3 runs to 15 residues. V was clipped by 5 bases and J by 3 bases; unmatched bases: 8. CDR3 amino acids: CASSISGGLRYEQYF. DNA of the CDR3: TGTGCCAGCAGCATTAGCGGGGGCCTCCGCTACGAGCAGTACTTC.

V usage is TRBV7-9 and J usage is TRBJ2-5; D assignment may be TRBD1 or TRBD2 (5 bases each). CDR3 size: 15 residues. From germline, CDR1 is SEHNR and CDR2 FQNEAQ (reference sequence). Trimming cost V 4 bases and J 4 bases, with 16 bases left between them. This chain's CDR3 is CASSSEGQASETQYF. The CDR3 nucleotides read TGTGCCAGCAGCTCAGAGGGGCAAGCTTCAGAGACCCAGTACTTC.

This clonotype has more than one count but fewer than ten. CDR3 nucleotide sequence: TGTGCCAGCAGCTTGGGGGGGAGGGATGAGCAGTTCTTC. Its protein is CASSLGGRDEQFF. The chain joins TRBV5-4 to TRBJ2-1, with 7 bases aligning to TRBD2. Germline lookup yields CDR1 SGHNT and CDR2 YYREEE (reference sequence). The CDR3 is 13 amino acids. The V gene end was trimmed by 0 bases and the J gene end by 8 bases; junction bases not matched to a gene: 2. The variable domain in full, completed from reference TRBV5-4 and TRBJ2-1, reads ETGVTQSPTHLIKTRGQQVTLRCSSQSGHNTVSWYQQALGQGPQFIFQYYREEENGRGNFPPRFSGLQFPNYSSELNVNALELDDSALYLCASSLGGRDEQFFGPGTRLTVL.

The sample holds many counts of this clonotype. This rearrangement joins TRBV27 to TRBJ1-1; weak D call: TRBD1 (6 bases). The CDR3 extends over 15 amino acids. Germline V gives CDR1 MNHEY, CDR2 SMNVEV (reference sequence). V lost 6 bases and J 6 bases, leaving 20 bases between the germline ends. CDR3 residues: CASRDSTGEGSEAFF. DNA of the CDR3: TGTGCCAGCAGGGATTCGACAGGAGAGGGTTCTGAAGCTTTCTTT.

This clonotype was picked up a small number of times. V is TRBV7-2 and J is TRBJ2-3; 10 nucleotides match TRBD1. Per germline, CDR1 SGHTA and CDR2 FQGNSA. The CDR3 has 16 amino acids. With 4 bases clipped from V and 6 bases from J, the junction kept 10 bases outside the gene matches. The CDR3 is CASSSEGQGREDTQYF. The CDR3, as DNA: TGTGCCAGCAGCTCAGAGGGACAGGGGAGAGAGGATACGCAGTATTTT.

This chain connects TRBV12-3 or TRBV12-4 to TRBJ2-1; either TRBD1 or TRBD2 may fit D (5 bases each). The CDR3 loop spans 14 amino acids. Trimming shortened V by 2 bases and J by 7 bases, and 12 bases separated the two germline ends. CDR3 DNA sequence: TGTGCCAGCAGTTTACGGGGCCCTGGGAATGAGCAGTTCTTC. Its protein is CASSLRGPGNEQFF.

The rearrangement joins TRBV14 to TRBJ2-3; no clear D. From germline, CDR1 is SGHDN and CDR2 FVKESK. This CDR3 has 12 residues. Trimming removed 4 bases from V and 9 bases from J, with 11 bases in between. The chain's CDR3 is CASSPQSSTQYF. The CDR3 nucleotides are TGTGCCAGCAGCCCACAGTCATCGACGCAGTATTTT.

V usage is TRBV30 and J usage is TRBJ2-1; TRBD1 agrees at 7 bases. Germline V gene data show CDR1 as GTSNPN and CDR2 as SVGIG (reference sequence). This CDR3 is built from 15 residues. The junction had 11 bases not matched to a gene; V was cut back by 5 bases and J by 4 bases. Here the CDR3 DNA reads TGTGCCTGGGAAGGATGGGACAGCCAATACAATGAGCAGTTCTTC. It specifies CAWEGWDSQYNEQFF.

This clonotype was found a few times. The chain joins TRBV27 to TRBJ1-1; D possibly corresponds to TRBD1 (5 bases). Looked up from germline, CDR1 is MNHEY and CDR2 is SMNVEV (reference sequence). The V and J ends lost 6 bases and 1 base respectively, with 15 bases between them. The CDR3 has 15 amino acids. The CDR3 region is CASRLRTGGNTEAFF. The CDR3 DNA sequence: TGTGCCAGCAGACTACGCACGGGGGGGAACACTGAAGCTTTCTTT.

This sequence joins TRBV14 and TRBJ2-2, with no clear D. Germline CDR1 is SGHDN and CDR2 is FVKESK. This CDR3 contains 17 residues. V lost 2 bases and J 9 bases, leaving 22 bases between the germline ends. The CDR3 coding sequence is TGTGCCAGCAGCCAATACGGCCCCTTCTCCCCAACCCGGGAGCTGTTTTTT. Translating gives CASSQYGPFSPTRELFF.

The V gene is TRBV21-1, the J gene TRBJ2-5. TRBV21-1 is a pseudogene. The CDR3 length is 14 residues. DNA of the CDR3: TGTGCCAGCAGCAAAGAGGAGACGTGTGAGACCCAGTACTTC. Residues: CASSKEETCETQYF.

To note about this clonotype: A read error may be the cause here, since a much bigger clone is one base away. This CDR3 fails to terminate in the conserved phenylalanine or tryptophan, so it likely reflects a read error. This chain's CDR3 is CASSLDGAGWAEQYY. CDR3 nucleotide sequence: TGTGCCAGCAGCTTAGATGGGGCAGGATGGGCCGAGCAGTACTAC. The chain recombines TRBV7-6 with TRBJ2-7, with D possibly matching TRBD1 (5 bases). This CDR3 is 15 amino acids long. With 1 base removed from V and 6 bases from J, the gap between germline ends came to 16 bases. Germline values: CDR1 SGHVS, CDR2 FNYEAQ.

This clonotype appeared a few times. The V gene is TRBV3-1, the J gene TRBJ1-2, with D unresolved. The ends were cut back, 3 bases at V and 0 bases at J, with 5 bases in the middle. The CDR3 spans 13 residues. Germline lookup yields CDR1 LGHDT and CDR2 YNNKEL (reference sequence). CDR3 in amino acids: CASSQGPNYGYTF. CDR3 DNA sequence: TGTGCCAGCAGCCAGGGCCCTAACTATGGCTACACCTTC.

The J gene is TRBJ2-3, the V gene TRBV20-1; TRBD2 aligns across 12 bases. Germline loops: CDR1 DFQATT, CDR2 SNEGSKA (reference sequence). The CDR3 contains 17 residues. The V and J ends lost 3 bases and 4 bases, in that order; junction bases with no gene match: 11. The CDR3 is CSASFASGGANPDTQYF. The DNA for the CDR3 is TGCAGTGCTAGTTTCGCTAGCGGGGGGGCCAATCCAGATACGCAGTATTTT.

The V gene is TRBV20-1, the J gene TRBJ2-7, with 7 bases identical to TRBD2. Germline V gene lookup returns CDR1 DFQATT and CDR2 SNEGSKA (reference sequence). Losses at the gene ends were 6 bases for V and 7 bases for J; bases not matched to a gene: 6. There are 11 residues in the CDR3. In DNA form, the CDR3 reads TGCAGTGCCGGCGGGGGAGGGGAGCAGTACTTC. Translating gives CSAGGGGEQYF.

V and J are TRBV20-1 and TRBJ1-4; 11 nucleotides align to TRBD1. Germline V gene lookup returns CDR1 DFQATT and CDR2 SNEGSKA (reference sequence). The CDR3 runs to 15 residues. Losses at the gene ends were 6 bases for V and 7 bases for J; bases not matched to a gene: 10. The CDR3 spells CSADTTGTGGEKLFF. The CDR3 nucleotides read TGCAGTGCGGATACTACAGGGACAGGGGGTGAAAAACTGTTTTTT.

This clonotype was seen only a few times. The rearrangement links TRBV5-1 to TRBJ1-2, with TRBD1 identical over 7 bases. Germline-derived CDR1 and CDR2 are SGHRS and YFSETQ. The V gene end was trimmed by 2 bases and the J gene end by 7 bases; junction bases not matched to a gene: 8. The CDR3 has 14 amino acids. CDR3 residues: CASSFPGQLFGYTF. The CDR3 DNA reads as TGCGCCAGCAGCTTTCCGGGACAGCTATTTGGCTACACCTTC.

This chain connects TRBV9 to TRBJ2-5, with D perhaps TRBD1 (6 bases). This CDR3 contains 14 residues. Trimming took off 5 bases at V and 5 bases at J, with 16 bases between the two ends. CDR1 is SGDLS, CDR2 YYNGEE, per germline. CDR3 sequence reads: CASRTGTDGETQYF. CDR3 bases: TGTGCCAGCAGAACAGGGACGGACGGGGAGACCCAGTACTTC. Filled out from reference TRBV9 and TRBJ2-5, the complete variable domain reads DSGVTQTPKHLITATGQRVTLRCSPRSGDLSVYWYQQSLDQGLQFLIQYYNGEERAKGNILERFSAQQFPDLHSELNLSSLELGDSALYFCASRTGTDGETQYFGPGTRLLVL.

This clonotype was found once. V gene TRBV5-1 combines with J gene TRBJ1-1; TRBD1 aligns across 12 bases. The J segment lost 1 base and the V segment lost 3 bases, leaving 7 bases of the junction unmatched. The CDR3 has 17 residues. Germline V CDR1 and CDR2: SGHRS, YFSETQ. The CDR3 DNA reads TGCGCCAGCAGCTGGGGGGACAGGGGGCGAGGGAACACTGAAGCTTTCTTT. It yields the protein CASSWGDRGRGNTEAFF.

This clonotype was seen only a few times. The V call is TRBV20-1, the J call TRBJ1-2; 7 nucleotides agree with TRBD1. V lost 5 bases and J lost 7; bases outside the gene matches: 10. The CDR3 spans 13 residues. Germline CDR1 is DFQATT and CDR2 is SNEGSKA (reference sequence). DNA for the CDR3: TGCAGTGCTCTCAGTGACAGGGCCTCTGGCTACACCTTC. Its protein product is CSALSDRASGYTF.

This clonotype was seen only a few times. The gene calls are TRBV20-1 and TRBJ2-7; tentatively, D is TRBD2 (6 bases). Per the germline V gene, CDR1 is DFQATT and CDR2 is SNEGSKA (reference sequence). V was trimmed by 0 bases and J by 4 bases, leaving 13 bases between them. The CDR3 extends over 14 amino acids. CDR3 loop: CSARDPGGLYEQYF. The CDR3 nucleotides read TGCAGTGCTAGAGATCCCGGGGGTCTTTACGAGCAGTACTTC.

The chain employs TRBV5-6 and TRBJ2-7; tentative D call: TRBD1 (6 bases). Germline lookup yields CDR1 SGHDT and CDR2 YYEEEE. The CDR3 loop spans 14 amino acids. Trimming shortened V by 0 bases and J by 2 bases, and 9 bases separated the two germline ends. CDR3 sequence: CASSLEWTAYEQYF. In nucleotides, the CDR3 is TGTGCCAGCAGCTTGGAGTGGACAGCCTACGAGCAGTACTTC.

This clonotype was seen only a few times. CDR3 protein: CASSLLPGQGSYEQYF. In DNA form, the CDR3 reads TGTGCCAGCTCACTTCTCCCGGGACAGGGGTCCTACGAGCAGTACTTC. The chain couples TRBV18 to TRBJ2-7; 10 nucleotides match TRBD1. CDR3 length equals 16 residues. Germline loops: CDR1 KGHSH, CDR2 LQKENI. V trimming: 4 bases; J trimming: 1 base; junction bases outside the gene matches: 7.

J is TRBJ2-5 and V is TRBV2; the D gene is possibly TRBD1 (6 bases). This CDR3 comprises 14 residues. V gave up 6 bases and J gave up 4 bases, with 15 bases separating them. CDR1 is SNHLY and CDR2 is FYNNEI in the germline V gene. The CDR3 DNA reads TGTGCCAGCAGGGAGTCCGGGACAATAGAGACCCAGTACTTC. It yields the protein CASRESGTIETQYF.

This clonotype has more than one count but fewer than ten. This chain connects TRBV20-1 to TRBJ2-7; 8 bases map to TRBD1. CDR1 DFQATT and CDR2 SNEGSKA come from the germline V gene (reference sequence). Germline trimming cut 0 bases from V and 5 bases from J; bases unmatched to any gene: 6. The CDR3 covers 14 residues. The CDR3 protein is CSARDRTGSNEQYF. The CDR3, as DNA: TGCAGTGCTAGAGACCGGACAGGGTCGAACGAGCAGTACTTC.